This T cell receptor (beta chain) comes out of a study of blood T cell repertoires in COVID-19 (dated by TCRdb to 2019 to 2021). Background on the whole study: The collaborator samples originated in the United States, Italy and Spain and spanned the acute and convalescent phases of COVID-19. Sample metadata almost always included a de-identified subject ID, COVID-19 status, age in years and sex. Deeply sampled blood TCRbeta repertoires from subjects exposed to, actively infected with, or recovered from COVID-19 were included in the dataset. Where HLA class I and class II types were available, the types were taken from metadata supplied by the sample provider, not from assay-based typing. The repertoires were released in a freely available public database meant as a resource for research on the immune response to SARS-CoV-2. The material from the prospective study consisted of cDNA or gDNA derived from T cells, B-cell-depleted T cells, or PBMCs. The samples were drawn from the first 160 participants of the ongoing ImmuneRACE study and from 1,200 or so subjects provided by 6 global collaborators.

A word on this clone: No antigen is known for it. No base-level quality is on record; no much larger clone is a single base apart.

Clipping removes 4 bases from V and 8 bases from J, with 8 as the unmatched junction base count. The CDR3 starts with the cysteine, ends with the phenylalanine, and has 15 residues. Of the read, only the CDR3 DNA is kept; its 45 bases are in frame from base 1. From the germline V gene, CDR1 is SGHRS and CDR2 is YFSETQ. The investigation overall reported the following: The quantity of clinical and demographic metadata differed by source and by participant and was supplied without curation.

Whole blood was collected in K2EDTA tubes by collaborating institutions according to the institutions' own protocols. For TCRbeta analysis, collaborators shipped samples in one of three forms: frozen whole blood, isolated PBMCs, or DNA extracted from either of those sample types. The immunoSEQ Assay, a bias-controlled multiplex PCR, was used to amplify TCRbeta CDR3 regions from genomic DNA. Regarding the original processing steps: Nucleated cell counts per sample were estimated from amplification of reference gene primers within the assay. To quantify the absolute abundance of each unique TCRbeta CDR3 rearrangement, sequence reads were collapsed and filtered. For each sample, productive Simpson clonality was calculated as the square root of Simpson's diversity index across productive rearrangements. This immuneACCESS table, as held by TCRdb, lists in-frame sequences with V and J called but not all clones. Of the missing ones, under half trace to an unresolved V gene in checked studies; the others have no known cause. V, J and clone size were drawn from that table, and D and trimming were deduced from the DNA. A total of around 81,000 clones appear in this sample, approximately 80% of them only once. Over 10% of the sample goes to the ten largest clones.

The V and J segments used are TRBV5-1 and TRBJ1-6, with 8 middle bases fitting TRBD1. Material: peripheral blood. This clonotype was sampled from a human donor in a cohort sampled during active COVID-19. The nucleotides are TGCGCCAGCAGCCTCTGGACAGGGCGGGATTCACCCCTCCACTTT. Its amino acids are CASSLWTGRDSPLHF.